The entry below gives a single T cell receptor (beta chain) sequence along with its context. The sample comes from a study of T-cell reconstitution after alpha-beta-depleted transplantation in children. Unique molecular identifiers were used to barcode this TCRbeta library. Each CDR3 protein is one row after TCRdb ran MiXCR on the PCR reads. The sample carries approximately 200,000 distinct CDR3 sequences, more than 12% recorded once. CDR3 length equals 15 residues. Germline CDR1 reads SEHNR; CDR2 reads FQNEAQ (reference sequence). The V and J ends lost 4 bases and 4 bases respectively, with 16 bases between them.

The genes are TRBV7-9 and TRBJ1-1; D is possibly TRBD1 (5 bases). The source material was PBMCs from the stem cell graft donor, sampled from the stem cell graft. This TCR derives from a human donor who donated a stem cell graft to a child with acute lymphoblastic leukemia. The CDR3 coding sequence is TGTGCCAGCAGCTCACCTAACTTCGACAGCACTGAAGCTTTCTTT. Amino acids: CASSSPNFDSTEAFF. Looking up the rest from reference TRBV7-9 and TRBJ1-1 gives the full variable domain: DTGVSQNPRHKITKRGQNVTFRCDPISEHNRLYWYRQTLGQGPEFLTYFQNEAQLEKSRLLSDRFSAERPKGSFSTLEIQRTEQGDSAMYLCASSSPNFDSTEAFFGQGTRLTVV.